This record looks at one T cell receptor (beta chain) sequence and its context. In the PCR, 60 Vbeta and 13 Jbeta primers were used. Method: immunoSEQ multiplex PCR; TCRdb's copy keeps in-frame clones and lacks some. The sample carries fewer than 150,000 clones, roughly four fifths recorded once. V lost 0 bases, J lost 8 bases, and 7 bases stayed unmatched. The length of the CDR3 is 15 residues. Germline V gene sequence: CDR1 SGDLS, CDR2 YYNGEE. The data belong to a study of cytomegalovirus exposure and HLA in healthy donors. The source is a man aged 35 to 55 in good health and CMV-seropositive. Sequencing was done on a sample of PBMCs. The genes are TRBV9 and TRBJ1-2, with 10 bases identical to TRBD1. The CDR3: CASSVATGGSWGYTF. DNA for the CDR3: TGTGCCAGCAGCGTAGCGACAGGGGGCAGTTGGGGCTACACCTTC.